This TCR beta chain was captured by sequencing in a study of blood T cells in healthy people across ages. The CDR3 has 12 residues. Trimming took 5 bases from V and 4 from J, leaving 8 bases between them. Germline CDR1 MDHEN, CDR2 SYDVKM. A second PCR of about 7 to 12 cycles used a sample-barcoded 5' primer and a J-beta primer mix. One entry per CDR3 protein results from TCRdb running MiXCR on the 5' RACE reads. The repertoire holds about 930,000 distinct CDR3 sequences, with almost 30% as singletons. Isolation recovered at least 7 million PBMCs from every sample. The sample also formed part of further work on T cells of mothers and their children. As that report states: Related mother-child pairs shared slightly more overlap than unrelated pairs, but the difference was non-significant. Not a single persistent microchimeric T cell clone was detected.

V and J are TRBV28 and TRBJ1-2, with D uncertain. The sequenced material came from blood. The origin of this receptor is a woman in her forties in good health. CDR3 in amino acids: CASSPRAYGYTF. DNA of the CDR3: TGTGCCAGCAGTCCGAGGGCCTATGGCTACACCTTC.